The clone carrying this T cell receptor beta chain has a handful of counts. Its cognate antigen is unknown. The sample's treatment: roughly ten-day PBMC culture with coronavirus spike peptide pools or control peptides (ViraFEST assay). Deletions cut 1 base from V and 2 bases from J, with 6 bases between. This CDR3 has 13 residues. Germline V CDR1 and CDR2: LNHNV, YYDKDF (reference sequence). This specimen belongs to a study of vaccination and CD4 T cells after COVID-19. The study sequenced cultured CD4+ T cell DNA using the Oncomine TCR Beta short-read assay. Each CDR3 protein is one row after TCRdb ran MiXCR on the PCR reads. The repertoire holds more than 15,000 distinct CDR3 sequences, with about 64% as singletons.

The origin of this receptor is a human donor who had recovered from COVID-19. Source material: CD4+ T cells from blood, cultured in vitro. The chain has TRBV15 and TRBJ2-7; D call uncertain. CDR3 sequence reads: CATSRGLAYEQYF. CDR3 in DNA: TGTGCCACCAGCAGAGGTCTAGCCTACGAGCAGTACTTC.